The clone carrying this T cell receptor beta chain appeared many times. Its antigen is as yet unknown. These data originate in a study of neurological immune-mediated disorders. Study findings and constraints: The most TCR clonal expansion was seen in HTLV-1-associated myelopathy, whereas the least was seen in multiple sclerosis, below the level in healthy controls.

V was cut by 6 bases and J by 1 base, with 9 bases left in between. The CDR3 is 13 amino acids. Looked up from germline, CDR1 is SGHTA and CDR2 is FQGTGA. The cDNA was synthesized by 5'RACE incorporating 10-nucleotide random UMIs. TCRdb processed the 5' RACE reads anew with MiXCR; each CDR3 protein has one entry. The sample contains under 85,000 distinct CDR3 sequences, approximately 14% of which appear only once. This chain links TRBV7-3 with TRBJ1-1; D ambiguous. The clonotype comes from a woman aged 45 to 65 in good health. Sequenced sample: PBMCs. DNA for the CDR3: TGTGCCAGCAGGGAGGCCCGGAACACTGAAGCTTTCTTT. Translating it yields CASREARNTEAFF.